The source of this T cell receptor beta chain is a study of T cells in Graves' hyperthyroidism and ophthalmopathy. Study-wide results and caveats: Most thyroid clonotypes expanded above 0.001 appeared in blood too.

Points on this clonotype: Its antigen is unknown.

TCR beta CDR3 regions were amplified from RNA. The HTBI primer set served for first-round RT-PCR of the TCR CDR3. From the multiplex PCR reads, TCRdb called clonotypes with MiXCR, one entry per CDR3 protein. The profile shows about 590,000 distinct CDR3 sequences, approximately 15% of them singletons. Uncontrolled infection, other autoimmune disease, pregnancy or lactation excluded patients. Each diagnosis drew on symptoms, thyroxine, TRAb, thyroid ultrasound and orbital computed tomography findings. Under 12 ml fresh peripheral blood yielded the PBMCs. The CDR3 spans 16 residues. Trimming left V 0 bases short and J 3 bases short, with 18 bases between. Germline V gives CDR1 DFQATT, CDR2 SNEGSKA (reference sequence).

The sequenced material came from blood. The chain employs TRBV20-1 and TRBJ2-7; perhaps TRBD2 as D (6 bases). The sequence came from a woman in her 30s with Graves' hyperthyroidism. CDR3 sequence: CSARDDQRAVGYEQYF. CDR3 coding DNA: TGCAGTGCTAGAGATGACCAGCGGGCGGTTGGCTACGAGCAGTACTTC.